The sequence of this T cell receptor (beta chain) was determined in a study of cytomegalovirus exposure and HLA in healthy donors. PCR amplification relied on 60 Vbeta primers (plus 13 Jbeta primers). Here immunoSEQ multiplex PCR was the method, and the copy in TCRdb shows in-frame clones only, minus some. Among roughly 150,000 clones, roughly three quarters were seen once, and the ten largest hold about 15%. CDR3 length: 17 residues. The V and J ends lost 0 bases and 1 base respectively, with 15 bases between them. Germline V lookup: CDR1 LGHNA, CDR2 YSLEER. The sequenced sample consisted of PBMCs. This chain uses TRBV4-3 with TRBJ1-2; D not certain. This receptor was identified in a woman aged 40 to 55 in good health and CMV-seronegative. DNA of the CDR3: TGCGCCAGCAGCCAAGATTCGATACAGATAATTAACTATGGCTACACCTTC. Its translation is CASSQDSIQIINYGYTF.